The 22 T cell receptor beta chains given below trace back to one sample, sequenced in a study of regulatory T cells in long-lasting Graves disease. Regarding time point: newly diagnosed GD, antithyroid drugs for less than 3 months. PBMC RNA was the source of the TCR library. CDR3 regions were amplified by Arm-PCR using iRepertoire HTBI primers to build TCR beta libraries. TCRdb re-derived calls from the multiplex PCR reads in MiXCR, one entry per CDR3 protein. The sample lists 350,000 to 500,000 distinct CDR3 sequences, roughly 15% occurring once. Another study also made use of these data, one on T cells in Graves' hyperthyroidism and ophthalmopathy.

The source was peripheral blood mononuclear cells (PBMCs), collected at new diagnosis, from a patient treated with antithyroid drugs. These receptors originate from a woman between 18 and 29 years old with Graves disease.

At least ten counts were recorded for this clonotype. This rearrangement joins TRBV6-1 to TRBJ2-6, with 13 nucleotides matching TRBD2. The CDR3 spans 18 residues. CDR1 is MNHNS and CDR2 is SASEGT in the germline V gene. Unmatched junction bases numbered 2, after V lost 3 bases and J lost 0 bases. The CDR3 is CASSDRLAGGSGANVLTF. CDR3 sequence (DNA): TGTGCCAGCAGTGACAGACTAGCGGGGGGCTCTGGGGCCAACGTCCTGACTTTC.

This clonotype was detected ten times or more. The rearrangement uses TRBV30 and TRBJ2-7; 9 bases are shared with TRBD2. The CDR3 is 16 amino acids. Trimming took 1 base from V and 0 from J; bases not matched to a gene: 7. Looked up from germline, CDR1 is GTSNPN and CDR2 is SVGIG (reference sequence). CDR3 coding DNA: TGTGCCTGGAGTGAGCGGACTAGCGAGAGCTCCTACGAGCAGTACTTC. Its protein is CAWSERTSESSYEQYF.

The rearrangement joins TRBV27 to TRBJ2-1, with 7 bases identical to TRBD1. The CDR3 totals 11 residues. Trimming removed 5 bases from V and 13 bases from J; junction bases left unmatched: 5. The germline V gene has CDR1 MNHEY and CDR2 SMNVEV (reference sequence). This CDR3 reads CASSPGTEQFF. CDR3 DNA sequence: TGTGCCAGCAGTCCGGGGACAGAACAGTTCTTC.

This clonotype was picked up many times. V usage is TRBV11-2 and J usage is TRBJ2-2; the D gene is possibly TRBD2 (6 bases). The CDR3 totals 13 residues. V was cut by 5 bases and J by 4 bases, with 8 bases left in between. Per germline, CDR1 SGHAT and CDR2 FQNNGV. CDR3 region: CASSPGGTGELFF. CDR3 DNA sequence: TGTGCCAGCAGCCCCGGGGGCACCGGGGAGCTGTTTTTT.

This clonotype was counted only a few times. The chain combines TRBV28 with TRBJ2-5; 10 bases align to TRBD1. V shed 6 bases, J shed 2 bases, and the junction held 9 bases outside the gene matches. This CDR3 is built from 16 residues. Germline-derived CDR1 and CDR2 are MDHEN and SYDVKM. The CDR3 DNA reads TGTGCCAGCAGGGGGACAGGGGACAGGATTCAAGAGACCCAGTACTTC. Translating it yields CASRGTGDRIQETQYF.

The chain carries TRBV5-1 and TRBJ1-2; D is ambiguous. CDR3 length: 14 residues. V was clipped by 1 base and J by 0 bases, with 7 bases between them. Germline loops: CDR1 SGHRS, CDR2 YFSETQ. CDR3 in amino acids: CASSLNEPNYGYTF. CDR3 nucleotide sequence: TGCGCCAGCAGCTTGAATGAACCTAACTATGGCTACACCTTC.

This clonotype was counted at least ten times. V is TRBV11-2 and J is TRBJ2-1; D might be TRBD2 (6 bases). CDR3 length: 17 residues. The germline V gene has CDR1 SGHAT and CDR2 FQNNGV. Trimming cost V 1 base and J 0 bases, with 13 bases left between them. The CDR3 reads CASSLGRGTPSYNEQFF. DNA of the CDR3: TGTGCCAGCAGCTTAGGGCGCGGGACCCCCTCCTACAATGAGCAGTTCTTC.

This clonotype was detected only a few times. The rearrangement joins TRBV5-5 to TRBJ1-1; 8 positions match TRBD1. V was clipped by 7 bases and J by 1 base; unmatched bases: 3. This CDR3 is built from 13 residues. Germline V lookup: CDR1 SGHKS, CDR2 YYEKEE (reference sequence). This CDR3 reads CASRTGGNTEAFF. The CDR3 nucleotides are TGTGCCAGCCGCACAGGGGGGAACACTGAAGCTTTCTTT.

This clonotype showed up many times. The CDR3 spells CASRSRGPGNEQFF. The CDR3 DNA reads TGTGCCAGCAGGAGCCGAGGGCCAGGGAATGAGCAGTTCTTC. The gene calls are TRBV27 and TRBJ2-1; the D call may be TRBD1 or TRBD2 (5 bases each). The CDR3 totals 14 residues. CDR1 and CDR2 (germline): MNHEY, SMNVEV (reference sequence). V was clipped by 6 bases and J by 7 bases, with 16 bases between them.

This clonotype occurred many times. The CDR3 region is CASSDQTLGNSPLHF. In nucleotides, the CDR3 is TGCGCCAGCAGTGACCAGACCCTCGGCAATTCACCCCTCCACTTT. The rearrangement links TRBV10-1 to TRBJ1-6; D unclear. Germline V gives CDR1 WNHNN, CDR2 SYGVQD (reference sequence). V was shortened by 3 bases and J by 7 bases, with 13 bases between the two germline ends. CDR3 length equals 15 residues.

This clonotype has only a few counts. V usage is TRBV28 and J usage is TRBJ1-2; D not certain. Trimming took 2 bases from V and 4 from J, leaving 11 bases between them. CDR1 is MDHEN and CDR2 is SYDVKM in the germline V gene. The CDR3 totals 14 residues. In nucleotides, the CDR3 is TGTGCCAGCAGTTTAATCGCCACGGGCTATGGCTACACCTTC. As protein: CASSLIATGYGYTF.

In its sample, this clonotype was seen many times. CDR3 nucleotides: TGTGCCAGCAGCCAAGATATGGGGGGGGATTCACCCCTCCACTTT. Amino acid sequence: CASSQDMGGDSPLHF. The rearrangement links TRBV3-1 to TRBJ1-6, with D possibly TRBD1 on 5 matching bases. CDR1 is LGHDT and CDR2 is YNNKEL in the germline V gene (reference sequence). V was clipped by 0 bases and J by 8 bases, with 11 bases between them. The CDR3 spans 15 residues.

This clonotype was recorded at least ten times. CDR3 loop: CASSVVGLAGSEQYF. CDR3 bases: TGTGCCAGCAGCGTGGTGGGACTAGCGGGATCCGAGCAGTACTTC. The chain uses TRBV9 and TRBJ2-7; TRBD2 agrees at 13 bases. Germline lookup yields CDR1 SGDLS and CDR2 YYNGEE. V lost 2 bases and J lost 6; bases outside the gene matches: 5. The CDR3 sequence is 15 residues long.

The table lists this clonotype with many counts. Written as DNA, the CDR3 is TGTGCCAGCTCACGCCCTAGCGAGAGGGATACGCAGTATTTT. Translation gives CASSRPSERDTQYF. The chain carries TRBV18 and TRBJ2-3; tentative D call: TRBD2 (6 bases). The germline V gene has CDR1 KGHSH and CDR2 LQKENI. The CDR3 extends over 14 amino acids. The germline V and J ends were trimmed by 4 bases and 6 bases, with 14 bases remaining between them.

This clonotype was picked up a small number of times. V and J are TRBV7-9 and TRBJ2-1; 10 bases are a match to TRBD2. In germline, CDR1 is SEHNR, CDR2 FQNEAQ (reference sequence). CDR3 length equals 22 residues. After removal of 4 bases from V and 0 bases from J, the junction contained 21 bases not matched to a gene. This CDR3 reads CASSSPGGGGLARESSYNEQFF. The CDR3 coding sequence is TGTGCCAGCAGCTCTCCCGGGGGCGGGGGACTAGCGCGAGAGAGCTCCTACAATGAGCAGTTCTTC.

There are many counts of this clonotype. V gene TRBV24-1 combines with J gene TRBJ2-7; TRBD2 matches at 7 bases. V trimming: 5 bases; J trimming: 2 bases; junction bases outside the gene matches: 2. CDR1 and CDR2 (germline): KGHDR, SFDVKD. The CDR3 runs to 13 residues. CDR3 nucleotide sequence: TGTGCCACCAGTGGCGGGAGAACCTACGAGCAGTACTTC. Protein sequence: CATSGGRTYEQYF.

The V gene is TRBV3-1, the J gene TRBJ2-7; 11 bases are a match to TRBD2. V was clipped by 2 bases and J by 6 bases; unmatched bases: 3. CDR3 size: 14 residues. Germline values: CDR1 LGHDT, CDR2 YNNKEL (reference sequence). The CDR3: CASSQRTSGSEQYF. Written as DNA, the CDR3 is TGTGCCAGCAGCCAACGAACTAGCGGGAGCGAGCAGTACTTC.

This clonotype was seen a handful of times. This rearrangement joins TRBV7-8 to TRBJ2-7; D remains unclear. V dropped 1 base and J dropped 2 bases, with 12 bases sitting between them. This CDR3 has 15 amino acids. Per the germline V gene, CDR1 is SGHVS and CDR2 is FQNEAQ. CDR3 sequence: CASSLGTERAYEQYF. In nucleotides, the CDR3 is TGTGCCAGCAGCTTAGGTACTGAACGAGCCTACGAGCAGTACTTC.

This clonotype was found many times. The rearrangement uses TRBV19 and TRBJ2-7, with TRBD2 identical over 13 bases. In germline, CDR1 is LNHDA, CDR2 SQIVND (reference sequence). CDR3 length: 15 residues. V was pared by 4 bases and J by 3 bases, with 3 bases of the junction left unmatched. The CDR3 here is CASSKGLAGDYEQYF. CDR3 DNA: TGTGCCAGTAGTAAAGGACTAGCGGGAGACTACGAGCAGTACTTC.

The V gene is TRBV5-1, the J gene TRBJ2-1; 11 bases match TRBD2. CDR3 length: 16 residues. CDR1 and CDR2 from the germline V gene are SGHRS and YFSETQ. J was trimmed by 3 bases and V by 4 bases; bases with no gene match: 6. For the CDR3, the DNA is TGCGCCAGCAGCGGGAGACTAGCGGGGAACTACAATGAGCAGTTCTTC. Translated: CASSGRLAGNYNEQFF.

This clonotype was observed at least ten times. The chain has TRBV11-2 and TRBJ2-7; 9 positions match TRBD1. J was trimmed by 6 bases and V by 4 bases; bases with no gene match: 25. Germline V gives CDR1 SGHAT, CDR2 FQNNGV. The CDR3 loop spans 20 amino acids. The CDR3 DNA follows: TGTGCCAGCAGCTGGCCGCGGCGGACAGGGGTTAAAACGGGCCAACTCGAGCAGTACTTC. This translates into CASSWPRRTGVKTGQLEQYF.

This clonotype occurred many times. V gene TRBV2 combines with J gene TRBJ2-5; unclear D gene. The length of the CDR3 is 13 residues. Trimming removed 4 bases from V and 1 base from J, with 7 bases in between. Germline-derived CDR1 and CDR2 are SNHLY and FYNNEI. The CDR3 is CASSVLIQETQYF. CDR3 coding DNA: TGTGCCAGCAGTGTCTTGATCCAAGAGACCCAGTACTTC.